This T cell receptor beta chain was observed in a study of blood T cell repertoires in COVID-19. In the study overall: Spain, Italy and the United States supplied samples that represented acute and convalescent COVID-19.

In the authors' methods: For nucleated cells, counts were estimated from reference gene primer amplification. Libraries were prepared by immunoSEQ multiplex PCR; TCRdb keeps only in-frame clonotypes and omits some of them. D and trimming were read from the DNA, whereas the V and J calls and clone size are those reported in that table. The table includes around 200,000 clones, approximately 79% detected once. CDR3 length equals 15 residues. V dropped 2 bases and J dropped 0 bases, with 8 bases sitting between them. CDR1 is SGHRS, CDR2 YFSETQ, per germline. The sample holds a few counts of this clone. Source material: peripheral blood. This TCR was recovered from a man aged 45-60 years who had recovered from COVID-19. The rearrangement uses TRBV5-1 and TRBJ1-4; D perhaps matches TRBD1 (5 bases). The CDR3 DNA follows: TGCGCCAGCAGCTTAGGGACTACAACTAATGAAAAACTGTTTTTT. Protein sequence: CASSLGTTTNEKLFF.